The 31 T cell receptor beta chains given below trace back to one sample, sequenced in a study of blood T cell repertoires in COVID-19 (dated by TCRdb to the early 2020s). The protocol used for the library was the immunoSEQ multiplex PCR assay. TCRdb took this table from immuneACCESS and kept in-frame rearrangements with V and J called. Such tables lack part of the clones; where checked against another copy, unresolved V genes explain under half of the gap, and the rest is unexplained. This sample has under 200,000 clones in its table, and 88% of those were observed once. The top ten clones comprise around 1.5% of the sample. Sequences were obtained from peripheral blood. The receptors were sampled from a man younger than 35 with active or convalescent COVID-19.

Concerning this clone: Additional DNA sequences in this sample encode the identical CDR3. The V and J genes are TRBV6-6 and TRBJ1-1, with 10 bases aligning to TRBD1. The CDR3 is made up of 15 amino acids. The germline V gene encodes CDR1 MNHNY and CDR2 SVGAGI (reference sequence). Trimming removed 2 bases from V and 4 bases from J; junction bases left unmatched: 4. The CDR3 DNA is TGTGCCAGCAGTTACCCCGGACAGGGGGGCACTGAAGCTTTCTTT. Amino acid sequence: CASSYPGQGGTEAFF.

J is TRBJ1-6 and V is TRBV5-1, with D possibly TRBD1 on 6 matching bases. V was shortened by 4 bases and J by 9 bases, with 14 bases between the two germline ends. Germline V gene lookup returns CDR1 SGHRS and CDR2 YFSETQ. The CDR3 covers 14 residues. The CDR3, as DNA: TGCGCCAGCAGCCCCAGGGAAGGGGGTTCACCCCTCCACTTT. Amino acids: CASSPREGGSPLHF.

The chain uses TRBV6-5 and TRBJ1-1, with D maybe TRBD1 (6 bases). This CDR3 comprises 14 residues. V gave up 4 bases and J gave up 4 bases, with 13 bases separating them. CDR1 and CDR2 (germline): MNHEY, SVGAGI. The CDR3 DNA is TGTGCCAGCAGTTTGGACAGAACGGTCACTGAAGCTTTCTTT. This encodes CASSLDRTVTEAFF.

The J gene is TRBJ1-1, the V gene TRBV5-1; no definite D call. CDR1 is SGHRS, CDR2 YFSETQ, per germline. Trimming took 1 base from V and 0 from J, leaving 10 bases between them. There are 15 residues in the CDR3. In DNA, the CDR3 is TGCGCCAGCAGCTTGTCTGCGAGGTTGAACACTGAAGCTTTCTTT. Protein sequence: CASSLSARLNTEAFF.

The gene calls are TRBV7-2 and TRBJ2-5; 7 nucleotides align to TRBD2. The V gene end was trimmed by 8 bases and the J gene end by 3 bases; junction bases not matched to a gene: 0. Germline V gene data show CDR1 as SGHTA and CDR2 as FQGNSA. This CDR3 has 11 residues. CDR3 sequence: CASGGEETQYF. The CDR3 DNA reads TGTGCCAGCGGGGGGGAAGAGACCCAGTACTTC.

The chain uses TRBV6-5 and TRBJ2-7; 7 bases align to TRBD1. Trimming cost V 7 bases and J 0 bases; bases outside gene matches: 9. From germline, CDR1 is MNHEY and CDR2 SVGAGI. This CDR3 comprises 15 residues. CDR3 sequence reads: CASKDPGTDSYEQYF. The CDR3, as DNA: TGTGCCAGCAAGGACCCCGGGACAGACTCCTACGAGCAGTACTTC.

This clone showed up just a few times. The CDR3 DNA reads as TGTGCCAGCAGTGAACAGGGCCTGTATAATTCACCCCTCCACTTT. Residues: CASSEQGLYNSPLHF. The chain links TRBV6-1 to TRBJ1-6; weak D call: TRBD1 (5 bases). Germline lookup yields CDR1 MNHNS and CDR2 SASEGT. V lost 2 bases and J lost 4, with 9 bases in between. This CDR3 is built from 15 residues.

Here the CDR3 DNA reads TGCGCCAGCAGTTTCGACAGCACGAACACTGAAGCTTTCTTT. Protein product: CASSFDSTNTEAFF. The chain links TRBV5-1 to TRBJ1-1; D is perhaps TRBD1 (5 bases). Per the germline V gene, CDR1 is SGHRS and CDR2 is YFSETQ. This CDR3 region has 14 residues. The V gene lost 5 bases and the J gene lost 1 base, with 12 bases spanning the gap.

This clone has only a few counts. The chain is built from TRBV12-3 or TRBV12-4 and TRBJ1-4; D gene unclear. The CDR3 is made up of 12 amino acids. Trimming removed 8 bases from V and 5 bases from J, with 9 bases in between. The CDR3 nucleotides read TGTGCCAGCGGAGTCCAGAATGAAAAACTGTTTTTT. It codes for CASGVQNEKLFF.

The V and J genes are TRBV5-1 and TRBJ2-7; 8 nucleotides agree with TRBD2. V lost 0 bases to trimming and J lost 6 bases; unmatched junction nucleotides: 11. This CDR3 comprises 16 residues. Germline lookup yields CDR1 SGHRS and CDR2 YFSETQ. The CDR3 DNA sequence: TGCGCCAGCAGCTTGGTTGATAGCGGGGCCCCGGGCGAGCAGTACTTC. It is translated as CASSLVDSGAPGEQYF. The complete variable domain, with remaining parts taken from reference TRBV5-1 and TRBJ2-7, reads KAGVTQTPRYLIKTRGQQVTLSCSPISGHRSVSWYQQTPGQGLQFLFEYFSETQRNKGNFPGRFSGRQFSNSRSEMNVSTLELGDSALYLCASSLVDSGAPGEQYFGPGTRLTVT.

This clone has more than one count but fewer than ten. The V gene is TRBV6-5, the J gene TRBJ1-1; the D is unclear. V was clipped by 7 bases and J by 1 base, with 7 bases between them. CDR3 length equals 12 residues. Germline V gene lookup returns CDR1 MNHEY and CDR2 SVGAGI. The CDR3 reads CASMVQNTEAFF. The CDR3 DNA reads TGTGCCAGCATGGTACAGAACACTGAAGCTTTCTTT.

The chain recombines TRBV3-1 (or the pseudogene TRBV3-2) with TRBJ2-4, with D possibly TRBD1 on 6 matching bases. Per the germline V gene, CDR1 is LGHDT and CDR2 is YNNKEL (reference sequence). V dropped 3 bases and J dropped 7 bases, with 16 bases sitting between them. CDR3 size: 15 residues. CDR3 sequence (DNA): TGTGCCAGCAGCCAGGACAGTCACCCAGGGAACATTCAGTACTTC. Its protein is CASSQDSHPGNIQYF.

This chain links TRBV19 with TRBJ2-1; 10 nucleotides match TRBD2. V was clipped by 3 bases and J by 3 bases; unmatched bases: 8. The CDR3 consists of 17 residues. Germline CDR1 and CDR2: LNHDA and SQIVND (reference sequence). CDR3 sequence reads: CASSIALAGAYYNEQFF. In nucleotides, the CDR3 is TGTGCCAGTAGTATTGCCCTAGCGGGGGCCTACTACAATGAGCAGTTCTTC.

The CDR3 DNA is TGTGCCAGCAGTCCCGGGCGGGATGAGACGCAGTATTTT. It specifies CASSPGRDETQYF. V gene TRBV6-5 combines with J gene TRBJ2-3; D might be TRBD2 (6 bases). CDR3 length equals 13 residues. Deletions cut 5 bases from V and 9 bases from J, with 15 bases between. CDR1 is MNHEY and CDR2 is SVGAGI in the germline V gene.

This sequence joins TRBV5-6 and TRBJ2-1; 11 bases are shared with TRBD2. Losses at the gene ends were 2 bases for V and 5 bases for J; bases not matched to a gene: 9. This CDR3 has 17 residues. Per the germline V gene, CDR1 is SGHDT and CDR2 is YYEEEE. CDR3 region: CASSFLPSGRPDNEQFF. The CDR3 DNA reads as TGTGCCAGCAGCTTTTTACCTAGCGGGAGGCCAGACAATGAGCAGTTCTTC.

The rearrangement links TRBV4-1 to TRBJ1-4; the D gene is possibly TRBD1 (6 bases). V was shortened by 4 bases and J by 4 bases, with 19 bases between the two germline ends. Germline V lookup: CDR1 MGHRA, CDR2 YSYEKL. This CDR3 is 17 amino acids long. The CDR3 here is CASSLPMGGAFNEKLFF. The CDR3, as DNA: TGCGCCAGCAGCCTCCCTATGGGGGGGGCATTTAATGAAAAACTGTTTTTT.

V gene TRBV30 combines with J gene TRBJ1-2, with 7 bases fitting TRBD1. In germline, CDR1 is GTSNPN, CDR2 SVGIG (reference sequence). V trimming: 2 bases; J trimming: 8 bases; junction bases outside the gene matches: 8. The CDR3 is 13 residues long. Here the CDR3 reads CAWSPDRSVGYTF. The DNA of the CDR3 is TGTGCCTGGAGTCCGGACAGGTCGGTAGGCTACACCTTC.

This clone showed up just once. V gene TRBV11-3 combines with J gene TRBJ2-5; 7 positions match TRBD1. The CDR3 covers 17 residues. Looked up from germline, CDR1 is SGHNT and CDR2 is YENEEA. V was pared by 1 base and J by 1 base, with 9 bases of the junction left unmatched. CDR3 nucleotides: TGTGCCAGCAGCTTAGGACGGGACAGCCCGACCCAAGAGACCCAGTACTTC. It translates to CASSLGRDSPTQETQYF.

The rearrangement joins TRBV5-4 to TRBJ1-2; TRBD1 matches at 12 bases. CDR1 is SGHNT, CDR2 YYREEE, per germline (reference sequence). The CDR3 loop spans 16 amino acids. V lost 3 bases and J lost 7; bases outside the gene matches: 10. CDR3 protein: CASSWGGGQGAAGYTF. Here the CDR3 DNA reads TGTGCCAGCAGCTGGGGAGGGGGACAGGGGGCGGCTGGCTACACCTTC.

This sequence joins TRBV3-1 (or the pseudogene TRBV3-2) and TRBJ2-2; TRBD2 matches 7 bases. CDR1 LGHDT and CDR2 YNNKEL come from the germline V gene (reference sequence). This CDR3 contains 16 residues. V trimming: 3 bases; J trimming: 6 bases; junction bases outside the gene matches: 10. The CDR3 spells CASSHSGSLVPGELFF. The CDR3 nucleotides read TGTGCCAGCAGCCATAGCGGGTCTCTCGTTCCCGGGGAGCTGTTTTTT.

The genes are TRBV19 and TRBJ2-7; D is possibly TRBD2 (5 bases). With 10 bases removed from V and 0 bases from J, the gap between germline ends came to 19 bases. CDR1 LNHDA and CDR2 SQIVND come from the germline V gene (reference sequence). This CDR3 has 15 amino acids. The CDR3 spells CATSIGVGTSYEQYF. The CDR3 DNA is TGTGCCACCAGCATCGGGGTCGGCACCTCCTACGAGCAGTACTTC.

V usage is TRBV9 and J usage is TRBJ2-5; D is possibly TRBD1 (6 bases). The CDR3 runs to 17 residues. Germline-derived CDR1 and CDR2 are SGDLS and YYNGEE. Trimming removed 4 bases at V and 4 bases at J, with 23 bases between. CDR3 protein: CASSPRQGQGYGETQYF. The DNA of the CDR3 is TGTGCCAGCAGCCCACGCCAGGGCCAGGGGTATGGAGAGACCCAGTACTTC.

This CDR3 reads CASSYGLAGTYEQYF. The CDR3, as DNA: TGTGCCAGCAGTTACGGGTTAGCGGGAACCTACGAGCAGTACTTC. The V call is TRBV6-2 or TRBV6-3, the J call TRBJ2-7, with 8 bases identical to TRBD2. CDR1 and CDR2 from the germline V gene are MNHEY and SVGEGT. There are 15 residues in the CDR3. With V trimmed by 2 bases and J by 2 bases, 5 bases remained unmatched.

The chain couples TRBV30 to TRBJ2-3, with TRBD2 identical over 9 bases. Germline V CDR1 and CDR2: GTSNPN, SVGIG (reference sequence). This CDR3 is 17 amino acids long. After removal of 0 bases from V and 4 bases from J, the junction contained 11 bases not matched to a gene. CDR3 nucleotides: TGTGCCTGGAGTGTACCCTTAGCGGGAGTAGGTTCAGATACGCAGTATTTT. This encodes CAWSVPLAGVGSDTQYF.

This rearrangement joins TRBV6-5 to TRBJ2-3, with a possible D match to TRBD2 (5 bases). Germline V CDR1 and CDR2: MNHEY, SVGAGI. V shed 7 bases and J shed 5 bases, with 16 bases lying between them. The CDR3 consists of 14 residues. CDR3 region: CASKNVQGGDTQYF. The CDR3 DNA sequence: TGTGCCAGCAAAAACGTACAAGGAGGAGATACGCAGTATTTT.

The genes are TRBV29-1 and TRBJ1-1; 7 bases are shared with TRBD1. The CDR3 consists of 13 residues. The germline CDR1 and CDR2 sequences are SQVTM and ANQGSEA. The ends lost 7 bases at V and 7 bases at J; junction bases unmatched: 12. The DNA of the CDR3 is TGCAGCGCCGCAAGACAGGGATCCGTTGAAGCTTTCTTT. Its protein product is CSAARQGSVEAFF. Full variable domain (missing parts from reference TRBV29-1 and TRBJ1-1): SAVISQKPSRDICQRGTSLTIQCQVDSQVTMMFWYRQQPGQSLTLIATANQGSEATYESGFVIDKFPISRPNLTFSTLTVSNMSPEDSSIYLCSAARQGSVEAFFGQGTRLTVV.

V gene TRBV7-8 combines with J gene TRBJ1-4; the D gene is possibly TRBD1 (5 bases). The length of the CDR3 is 15 residues. Germline CDR1 and CDR2: SGHVS and FQNEAQ. The V end lost 3 bases, the J end lost 0 bases, and 8 bases lay between the germline ends. The CDR3 protein is CASSLTDATNEKLFF. CDR3 nucleotides: TGTGCCAGCAGCTTGACAGATGCAACTAATGAAAAACTGTTTTTT.

The chain recombines TRBV2 with TRBJ1-5; D might be TRBD1 (6 bases). CDR1 and CDR2 from the germline V gene are SNHLY and FYNNEI. This CDR3 region has 15 residues. V shed 2 bases and J shed 1 base, with 9 bases lying between them. This chain's CDR3 is CASSENRVSNQPQHF. CDR3 DNA sequence: TGTGCCAGCAGTGAAAACAGGGTAAGCAATCAGCCCCAGCATTTT.

This chain connects TRBV19 to TRBJ1-2, with D tentatively TRBD1 (5 bases). Looked up from germline, CDR1 is LNHDA and CDR2 is SQIVND (reference sequence). With 9 bases removed from V and 6 bases from J, the gap between germline ends came to 26 bases. CDR3 length equals 16 residues. The CDR3 here is CASRDAVAETRHGYTF. Here the CDR3 DNA reads TGTGCCAGCAGGGATGCGGTCGCAGAGACACGTCATGGCTACACCTTC.

This clone was detected only once. The CDR3: CSSRVSGEAFF. DNA of the CDR3: TGCAGCTCCCGGGTTTCTGGTGAAGCTTTCTTT. The gene calls are TRBV29-1 and TRBJ1-1; D remains unclear. This CDR3 spans 11 amino acids. The germline gives CDR1 SQVTM, CDR2 ANQGSEA. V shed 8 bases and J shed 7 bases, with 14 bases lying between them.

V is TRBV11-2 and J is TRBJ2-7, with 8 positions matching TRBD1. Germline V gives CDR1 SGHAT, CDR2 FQNNGV. This CDR3 is built from 14 residues. J lost 4 bases, V lost 5 bases, and 7 bases had no gene match. The CDR3 region has the DNA TGTGCCAGCAGCGCCGACAGGGGCGGTTACGAGCAGTACTTC. This encodes CASSADRGGYEQYF.